This T cell receptor (beta chain) was observed in a study of shared clonotypes between healthy human individuals. On the study more broadly: Sampling drew on donors who were a couple of women and three men aged 18 to 49.

Germline CDR1 is MGHRA and CDR2 is YSYEKL. The CDR3 extends over 15 amino acids. With 0 bases removed from V and 3 bases from J, the gap between germline ends came to 11 bases. Only in-frame clones appear in the TCRdb table, and some are missing; sequencing was by immunoSEQ multiplex PCR. The sample has about 1,500,000 clones, roughly 97% seen once; the top ten hold over 1%. The sequenced sample consisted of naive CD4+ T cells sorted from blood. The subset is: CD45RA+ positively selected. The TCR originated in a man aged 25 to 40 in good health. The chain has TRBV4-1 and TRBJ2-5, with D possibly matching TRBD2 (6 bases). CDR3 protein: CASSQEGRREETQYF. The CDR3 nucleotides are TGCGCCAGCAGCCAAGAAGGGAGGAGGGAAGAGACCCAGTACTTC.